The 8 T cell receptor beta chains below all came from one sample that was sequenced in a study of CD8 T cells in ankylosing spondylitis. TCRdb analysed the 5' RACE reads with MiXCR anew, one entry per CDR3 protein. Of 300,000 to 400,000 distinct CDR3 sequences listed, 9.5% to 13% were seen once; the top ten hold roughly 9.1%. The specimen sequenced was blood, either unsorted or a sorted T cell fraction (not recorded which). The receptors were gathered from a female donor with ankylosing spondylitis or in good health (not recorded which).

This clonotype was found many times. The chain recombines TRBV20-1 with TRBJ2-4, with TRBD1 matching over 7 bases. The CDR3 has 12 amino acids. Germline CDR1 and CDR2: DFQATT and SNEGSKA (reference sequence). Germline trimming cut 2 bases from V and 11 bases from J; bases unmatched to any gene: 6. In nucleotides, the CDR3 is TGCAGTGCTAGACCGGGACAGACGGTTCAGTACTTC. Protein product: CSARPGQTVQYF.

The rearrangement joins TRBV27 to TRBJ2-1; tentative D call: TRBD2 (6 bases). Germline values: CDR1 MNHEY, CDR2 SMNVEV (reference sequence). V lost 6 bases to trimming and J lost 3 bases, with 15 bases between them. The CDR3 covers 15 residues. This CDR3 is CASSGGDSFYNEQFF. Here the CDR3 DNA reads TGTGCCAGCAGCGGCGGGGATTCCTTCTACAATGAGCAGTTCTTC.

This clonotype was seen many times. This sequence joins TRBV20-1 and TRBJ1-6; 8 nucleotides agree with TRBD1. The V gene end was trimmed by 6 bases and the J gene end by 0 bases; junction bases not matched to a gene: 7. Germline V gene lookup returns CDR1 DFQATT and CDR2 SNEGSKA (reference sequence). The CDR3 is made up of 16 amino acids. The CDR3 DNA reads as TGCAGTGCGCGGACAGGGACAAGCTCCTATAATTCACCCCTCCACTTT. Amino acid sequence: CSARTGTSSYNSPLHF.

This clonotype was detected many times. This sequence joins TRBV5-5 and TRBJ2-7; TRBD2 aligns across 8 bases. CDR1 and CDR2 (germline): SGHKS, YYEKEE (reference sequence). This CDR3 spans 15 amino acids. Trimming took 2 bases from V and 1 from J; bases not matched to a gene: 5. The CDR3 bases are TGTGCCAGCAGCTTAACTAGCGGATATTCCTACGAGCAGTACTTC. The encoded protein is CASSLTSGYSYEQYF.

This chain uses TRBV20-1 with TRBJ2-5; 11 positions match TRBD2. Germline V CDR1 and CDR2: DFQATT, SNEGSKA (reference sequence). CDR3 size: 15 residues. Germline trimming cut 3 bases from V and 1 base from J; bases unmatched to any gene: 4. The CDR3 loop is CSARGLAVIQETQYF. In DNA, the CDR3 is TGCAGTGCTAGGGGACTAGCGGTCATCCAAGAGACCCAGTACTTC.

This clonotype has just a few counts. The rearrangement links TRBV2 to TRBJ1-6, with D perhaps TRBD1 (5 bases). Between the trimmed V and J ends, which lost 2 bases and 8 bases, there was a span of 19 bases. Germline CDR1 and CDR2: SNHLY and FYNNEI. The CDR3 loop spans 17 amino acids. CDR3 in DNA: TGTGCCAGCAGTGAAAGGGGCCCGGGGGGATTCCATTCACCCCTCCACTTT. It translates to CASSERGPGGFHSPLHF.

The chain is built from TRBV20-1 and TRBJ2-1; 10 bases fit TRBD2. Germline trimming cut 1 base from V and 5 bases from J; bases unmatched to any gene: 5. Germline assignment: CDR1 DFQATT and CDR2 SNEGSKA (reference sequence). The CDR3 has 15 amino acids. DNA of the CDR3: TGCAGTGCTAGAGGAGGAGCGGGGGGGAACAATGAGCAGTTCTTC. This sequence encodes CSARGGAGGNNEQFF.

This clonotype was seen only a few times. CDR3: CSAPTGNSNQPQHF. CDR3 nucleotide sequence: TGCAGTGCTCCGACAGGGAATAGCAATCAGCCCCAGCATTTT. This chain connects TRBV20-1 to TRBJ1-5; 7 nucleotides agree with TRBD1. The CDR3 length is 14 residues. Per the germline V gene, CDR1 is DFQATT and CDR2 is SNEGSKA (reference sequence). V gave up 5 bases and J gave up 0 bases; unmatched junction bases: 4.